These 18 T cell receptor beta chains originate from one sample sequenced in a study of response to subunit inactivated influenza vaccine. TCRdb re-analysed the RT-PCR reads in MiXCR, keeping a single row per CDR3 protein. Of about 520,000 distinct CDR3 sequences listed, more than 7% are singletons. The sequencing used PBMCs from blood, collected about 23 months after vaccination. These receptors were taken from a man in his fifties or sixties who received an inactivated influenza vaccine.

This clonotype came up a few times. The chain joins TRBV5-1 to TRBJ2-3; D not certain. The CDR3 spans 16 residues. Germline V lookup: CDR1 SGHRS, CDR2 YFSETQ. The germline V and J ends were trimmed by 0 bases and 0 bases, with 11 bases remaining between them. The CDR3 protein is CASSLGQDPSTDTQYF. The CDR3 bases are TGCGCCAGCAGCTTGGGACAAGACCCTAGCACAGATACGCAGTATTTT.

The chain carries TRBV5-1 and TRBJ2-1; no reliable D call. Germline assignment: CDR1 SGHRS and CDR2 YFSETQ. This CDR3 has 15 residues. V lost 5 bases and J 0 bases, leaving 12 bases between the germline ends. The CDR3 loop reads CASSSDPSSYNEQFF. CDR3 bases: TGCGCCAGCAGTTCCGACCCAAGCTCCTACAATGAGCAGTTCTTC.

The gene calls are TRBV7-9 and TRBJ1-4; unclear D gene. Germline assignment: CDR1 SEHNR and CDR2 FQNEAQ (reference sequence). Trimming stripped 5 bases from V and 6 bases from J, with 13 bases between. The CDR3 has 14 residues. The CDR3 bases are TGTGCCAGCAGCCCCAGCCTTGGGGATGAAAAACTGTTTTTT. Protein sequence: CASSPSLGDEKLFF.

In its sample, this clonotype was seen many times. The CDR3 DNA reads TGCGCCAGCAGCCTAAACAGCCGGGACAGCAATGAAAAACTGTTTTTT. This gives the protein CASSLNSRDSNEKLFF. The rearrangement joins TRBV5-1 to TRBJ1-4; 7 bases match TRBD1. This CDR3 spans 16 amino acids. The germline CDR1 and CDR2 sequences are SGHRS and YFSETQ. J lost 5 bases, V lost 4 bases, and 11 bases had no gene match.

The J gene is TRBJ2-7, the V gene TRBV5-3; D is undetermined. TRBV5-3 is an open reading frame, and its role is uncertain. This CDR3 comprises 16 residues. The germline V and J ends were trimmed by 1 base and 3 bases, with 17 bases remaining between them. CDR3 region: CARSLSLAVTYYEQYF. In nucleotides, the CDR3 is TGTGCCAGAAGCTTGAGCCTTGCCGTTACTTACTACGAGCAGTACTTC.

This clonotype was seen at least ten times. V is TRBV20-1 and J is TRBJ2-3; D assignment may be TRBD1 or TRBD2 (5 bases each). The V gene lost 6 bases and the J gene lost 4 bases, with 17 bases spanning the gap. This CDR3 region has 14 residues. The germline V gene has CDR1 DFQATT and CDR2 SNEGSKA (reference sequence). The CDR3 protein is CSAIHLEGPDTQYF. For the CDR3, the DNA is TGCAGTGCCATCCACCTCGAGGGACCAGATACGCAGTATTTT.

This clonotype was detected only a few times. The chain uses TRBV5-4 and TRBJ2-3; 11 bases map to TRBD1. Germline trimming cut 6 bases from V and 3 bases from J; bases unmatched to any gene: 6. The germline V gene has CDR1 SGHNT and CDR2 YYREEE (reference sequence). The CDR3 covers 15 residues. CDR3 nucleotide sequence: TGTGCCAGCAATTTCCGGGACAGGGGGACAGATACGCAGTATTTT. This encodes CASNFRDRGTDTQYF.

This clonotype appeared a few times. The chain recombines TRBV4-2 with TRBJ2-5; no definite D call. The CDR3 runs 16 residues. Germline CDR1 is LGHNA and CDR2 is YNFKEQ. The V gene lost 1 base and the J gene lost 2 bases, with 14 bases spanning the gap. CDR3 amino acids: CASSQGQRADQETQYF. The DNA of the CDR3 is TGTGCCAGCAGCCAAGGCCAACGCGCAGATCAAGAGACCCAGTACTTC.

This chain links TRBV5-8 with TRBJ2-5; the D gene could be TRBD1 or TRBD2 (6 bases each). V was trimmed by 2 bases and J by 4 bases, leaving 15 bases between them. This CDR3 comprises 15 residues. Germline loops: CDR1 SGHTS, CDR2 YDEGEE. CDR3 protein: CASSFSPGGGETQYF. CDR3 coding DNA: TGTGCCAGCAGCTTTTCTCCCGGGGGCGGAGAGACCCAGTACTTC.

This clonotype was detected ten times or more. V gene TRBV12-3 or TRBV12-4 combines with J gene TRBJ2-3; tentative D call: TRBD1 (5 bases). This CDR3 is built from 12 residues. V was clipped by 6 bases and J by 5 bases, with 9 bases between them. The CDR3 protein is CASRGRGDTQYF. DNA of the CDR3: TGTGCCAGCAGGGGGCGAGGAGATACGCAGTATTTT.

In this sample, this clonotype turned up a few times. The rearrangement uses TRBV20-1 and TRBJ2-3; 8 positions match TRBD2. CDR1 and CDR2 (germline): DFQATT, SNEGSKA (reference sequence). The CDR3 extends over 15 amino acids. The ends lost 4 bases at V and 6 bases at J; junction bases unmatched: 12. This chain's CDR3 is CSATTSGWAGDTQYF. CDR3 DNA: TGCAGTGCTACAACTAGCGGATGGGCTGGGGATACGCAGTATTTT.

Many counts were recorded for this clonotype. The CDR3 here is CSVYSYNEQFF. For the CDR3, the DNA is TGCAGCGTATACAGTTACAATGAGCAGTTCTTC. The V call is TRBV29-1, the J call TRBJ2-1; no clear D gene. V was pared by 6 bases and J by 4 bases, with 7 bases between. CDR3 length equals 11 residues. Germline CDR1 and CDR2: SQVTM and ANQGSEA.

This chain links TRBV11-2 with TRBJ2-3; TRBD2 is a possible D gene (5 bases). Germline assignment: CDR1 SGHAT and CDR2 FQNNGV. The ends were cut back, 1 base at V and 6 bases at J, with 11 bases in the middle. CDR3 length: 14 residues. DNA for the CDR3: TGTGCCAGCAGCTTAGGGACTGCGTCCGATACGCAGTATTTT. Its translation: CASSLGTASDTQYF.

The chain has TRBV30 and TRBJ2-2; D perhaps matches TRBD2 (6 bases). Germline V gene lookup returns CDR1 GTSNPN and CDR2 SVGIG (reference sequence). The CDR3 sequence is 15 residues long. V was cut by 5 bases and J by 6 bases, with 19 bases left in between. CDR3 DNA sequence: TGTGCCTGGGGGGGTTCGGCCGGGGGACCCGGGGAGCTGTTTTTT. Protein sequence: CAWGGSAGGPGELFF.

This clonotype has just a few counts. This rearrangement joins TRBV20-1 to TRBJ2-5; TRBD1 matches 9 bases. J was trimmed by 5 bases and V by 0 bases; bases with no gene match: 7. This CDR3 spans 15 amino acids. The V gene's germline CDR1 is DFQATT and CDR2 SNEGSKA (reference sequence). CDR3 DNA sequence: TGCAGTGCTAGAGATTTACAGGGGGCAGGGGAGACCCAGTACTTC. Encoded protein: CSARDLQGAGETQYF.

The chain combines TRBV30 with TRBJ1-1; tentatively, D is TRBD1 (5 bases). CDR1 is GTSNPN, CDR2 SVGIG, per germline (reference sequence). CDR3 length: 13 residues. The V end was cut by 1 base, the J end by 1 base, with 7 bases between. The CDR3 sequence: CAWSAGKNTEAFF. DNA of the CDR3: TGTGCCTGGAGTGCAGGGAAGAACACTGAAGCTTTCTTT.

This clonotype was counted at least ten times. J is TRBJ2-1 and V is TRBV12-3 or TRBV12-4, with TRBD1 matching 10 bases. The length of the CDR3 is 15 residues. With V trimmed by 5 bases and J by 7 bases, 8 bases remained unmatched. DNA of the CDR3: TGTGCCAGCAGTCCCCGGACAGGGGGTGGTAATGAGCAGTTCTTC. Its protein is CASSPRTGGGNEQFF.

In this sample, this clonotype turned up many times. This chain joins TRBV4-3 and TRBJ1-3; weak D call: TRBD1 (5 bases). The CDR3 runs 13 residues. Trimming left V 3 bases short and J 2 bases short, with 5 bases between. Germline V gene data show CDR1 as LGHNA and CDR2 as YSLEER. The CDR3 spells CASSHRAGNTIYF. Written as DNA, the CDR3 is TGCGCCAGCAGCCACAGGGCTGGAAACACCATATATTTT.